The entry below gives a single T cell receptor beta chain sequence along with its context. The sample comes from a study of blood T cell repertoires in COVID-19. Study information: COVID-19 samples, acute and convalescent, were from the United States, Italy and Spain. From T cells, B-cell-depleted T cells, or PBMCs came the material, which was cDNA or gDNA.

Original data processing: Amplification from reference gene primers served as the basis for estimated nucleated cell counts. This table comes from immunoSEQ multiplex PCR, and its TCRdb copy is limited to in-frame clones, with some not included. V, J and clone size are taken as reported in that table, and D and trimming were inferred from the DNA itself. The table shows about 210,000 clones, with roughly 84% occurring only once. This sequence was found in a woman older than 75 with acute or convalescent COVID-19. The sample comprised peripheral blood.

The CDR3, as DNA: TGTGCCAGCAGCGTAGCTTCCGTGCAGCAGGTGGAAGCTTTCTTT. Residues: CASSVASVQQVEAFF. The chain employs TRBV9 and TRBJ1-1; unclear D gene. This CDR3 region has 15 residues. Per the germline V gene, CDR1 is SGDLS and CDR2 is YYNGEE. Trimming pared 0 bases from V and 8 bases from J, leaving 17 bases between.